This TCR beta chain was retrieved from a study of Tregs in tolerant kidney transplant recipients (dated by TCRdb to about 2019). Background for the entire study: TCRbeta sequencing was used in the study to identify donor-specific regulatory T cells before combined kidney and bone marrow transplantation, and the identified cells were then tracked after transplant. Several methods of expanding Tregs specific for an allogeneic donor were compared by TCRbeta repertoire sequencing in a few healthy controls.

The germline V gene yields SGHDT for CDR1 and YYEEEE for CDR2. V lost 3 bases and J lost 0 bases; the stretch between them is 19 bases long. From the cysteine through the phenylalanine, the CDR3 covers 18 amino acids. The DNA shown is the 54-base CDR3, in frame from base 1. Thawed PBMCs were FACS-sorted into unstimulated Tregs (CD4+CD25+CD127-), CD4+ non-Tregs (CD4+CD25-), CD4 cells and CD8 cells. Blood from healthy controls was obtained either as purchased buffy coats or from healthy volunteers. Healthy control blood was processed to PBMCs with a Ficoll density gradient and then cryopreserved, whereas patient PBMCs were collected both before and after transplant. Genomic DNA was extracted from sorted cells with the QIAGEN DNeasy Blood and Tissue Kit for TCRbeta CDR3 sequencing. Through immunoSEQ, high-throughput TCRbeta CDR3 sequencing was done commercially, including PCR amplification with internal controls and bias correction. The authors processed their data as follows. Unique productive TCRbeta sequences were defined by CDR3 nucleotide sequence where primers matched, otherwise by CDR3 amino acid sequence with Vbeta and Jbeta genes. To correct sorting error, sequences shared between sorted populations at a frequency ratio of 2:1 or less were removed; the rest were assigned to the higher population. Sequences were defined as donor-reactive when expanded at least 5-fold in CFSE-low cells versus unstimulated cells and present at a frequency of at least 0.01% in CFSE-low cells. Jensen-Shannon divergence calculated on the top 100 TCRbeta sequences ranked by frequency was used to measure repertoire divergence. For samples with multiple sequencing runs, sorting error was corrected in each run separately before the runs were combined. Entries here come from immuneACCESS through TCRdb and include only in-frame sequences with V and J called. Some clones fail to appear in such tables; in the studies checked, an unresolved V gene covers under half of the shortfall, and the cause of the remainder is unknown. That table gives V, J and clone size, and the DNA gave D and trimming. The sample contains 75,000 to 95,000 clones, roughly 92% of them found a single time. The ten largest clones capture over 3.5% of the sample.

Findings and caveats that apply to the study as a whole: Because the study included only a small number of patients, the results must be confirmed in larger populations and under other immunosuppression protocols. Although technical replication error seemed to be minimal, the question of biological reproducibility was not addressed directly. Expanding Tregs with activated donor B cells appeared to identify the most biologically relevant and donor-specific TCRbeta repertoire.

Worth noting for this clone: This receptor's antigen is unknown. No per-base quality is available; no much larger clone lies one base away.

The origin of this receptor is a human donor in good health. The chain links TRBV5-6 with TRBJ2-1, with the D segment identity uncertain. Sequenced input: CD8+ T cells from blood. The nucleotide sequence reads as follows: TGTGCCAGCAGCTACTTTAACCTGGCGGCAAGCTCCTACAATGAGCAGTTCTTC. Its coded protein is CASSYFNLAASSYNEQFF. Here the CDR3 is joined to the reference TRBV5-6 and TRBJ2-1 genes, and the full variable domain is: DAGVTQSPTHLIKTRGQQVTLRCSPKSGHDTVSWYQQALGQGPQFIFQYYEEEERQRGNFPDRFSGHQFPNYSSELNVNALLLGDSALYLCASSYFNLAASSYNEQFFGPGTRLTVL.